Below, 13 T cell receptor beta chains from the same sample are listed, as sequenced in a study of a mutant IDH1 vaccine in newly diagnosed glioma listed by TCRdb under 2021. Preparation of the library involved the immunoSEQ multiplex PCR assay. TCRdb provides this immuneACCESS table in a form limited to in-frame rearrangements. Some clones are lacking; in checked studies, under half of them reflect an unresolved V gene, and why the rest are absent is not known. The sample table shows 35,000 or so clones, and over 70% are seen once. The leading ten clones occupy roughly 16% of the sample. The sample's time point label is to be understood as: week 11, during vaccination. A 20-mer mutant IDH1 peptide at 300 micrograms in Montanide made up each vaccine dose, which was injected subcutaneously together with topical imiquimod. No antigen is known for these receptors. Sequencing used peripheral blood mononuclear cells (PBMCs), obtained from a glioma patient whose treatment included an IDH1 peptide vaccine. The source is a woman aged 25-40 years with glioma. Some clones in this sample may be carry-over from other donors' samples.

The chain links TRBV15 to TRBJ1-2; TRBD1 agrees at 7 bases. With 4 bases clipped from V and 4 bases from J, the junction kept 0 bases outside the gene matches. Germline V CDR1 and CDR2: LNHNV, YYDKDF (reference sequence). This CDR3 has 12 amino acids. CDR3 DNA: TGTGCCACCAGCACAGGGGGCTATGGCTACACCTTC. This encodes CATSTGGYGYTF.

This clone is medium-sized by share. The chain uses TRBV7-9 and TRBJ1-1; possible D gene TRBD1, 6 bases. Trimming shortened V by 5 bases and J by 4 bases, and 20 bases separated the two germline ends. This CDR3 spans 16 amino acids. Germline V gene data show CDR1 as SEHNR and CDR2 as FQNEAQ (reference sequence). CDR3 in DNA: TGTGCCAGCAGCCCAAGGGGGGAGAGGGTGGGCACTGAAGCTTTCTTT. This translates into CASSPRGERVGTEAFF.

This CDR3 reads CASSLAGGWNTEAFF. The CDR3 nucleotides read TGTGCCAGCTCGCTGGCGGGGGGGTGGAACACTGAAGCTTTCTTT. The chain recombines TRBV18 with TRBJ1-1; the D gene is possibly TRBD1 (5 bases). The CDR3 consists of 15 residues. CDR1 is KGHSH and CDR2 is LQKENI in the germline V gene. The V gene lost 6 bases and the J gene lost 1 base, with 15 bases spanning the gap. The full variable domain, with the rest looked up from reference TRBV18 and TRBJ1-1, is NAGVMQNPRHLVRRRGQEARLRCSPMKGHSHVYWYRQLPEEGLKFMVYLQKENIIDESGMPKERFSAEFPKEGPSILRIQQVVRGDSAAYFCASSLAGGWNTEAFFGQGTRLTVV.

This chain links TRBV7-9 with TRBJ1-5, with D possibly matching TRBD1 (6 bases). Trimming removed 1 base from V and 2 bases from J, with 18 bases in between. The germline V gene has CDR1 SEHNR and CDR2 FQNEAQ (reference sequence). The CDR3 runs to 18 residues. CDR3 residues: CASSLGGTNRVGNQPQHF. The CDR3 nucleotides are TGTGCCAGCAGCTTAGGAGGGACAAACCGGGTCGGCAATCAGCCCCAGCATTTT.

The gene calls are TRBV9 and TRBJ2-1; D is ambiguous. This CDR3 is 17 amino acids long. V was clipped by 0 bases and J by 0 bases, with 13 bases between them. Germline CDR1 is SGDLS and CDR2 is YYNGEE. CDR3 sequence: CASSVGVGQSSYNEQFF. The CDR3 DNA reads as TGTGCCAGCAGCGTAGGTGTCGGGCAGAGCTCCTACAATGAGCAGTTCTTC.

The genes are TRBV7-8 and TRBJ2-7; 8 bases map to TRBD1. The J segment lost 2 bases and the V segment lost 1 base, leaving 4 bases of the junction unmatched. Germline V gene data show CDR1 as SGHVS and CDR2 as FQNEAQ. The CDR3 is 15 amino acids. The CDR3 coding sequence is TGTGCCAGCAGCTTAGGACAGGGGAGTACCTACGAGCAGTACTTC. This sequence encodes CASSLGQGSTYEQYF.

This rearrangement joins TRBV7-9 to TRBJ1-2; no firm D call. V gave up 5 bases and J gave up 3 bases, with 16 bases separating them. Germline CDR1 SEHNR, CDR2 FQNEAQ (reference sequence). The CDR3 totals 15 residues. Here the CDR3 DNA reads TGTGCCAGCAGCGAAGTTACATCCCCCTACTATGGCTACACCTTC. It translates to CASSEVTSPYYGYTF.

V gene TRBV2 combines with J gene TRBJ1-1; D not certain. The ends were cut back, 6 bases at V and 4 bases at J, with 9 bases in the middle. This CDR3 has 12 residues. Germline CDR1 SNHLY, CDR2 FYNNEI. CDR3 DNA sequence: TGTGCCAGCAGCTGGGTTGCCACTGAAGCTTTCTTT. Protein product: CASSWVATEAFF.

The V call is TRBV9, the J call TRBJ1-1; no firm D call. The germline CDR1 and CDR2 sequences are SGDLS and YYNGEE. The CDR3 covers 14 residues. The ends were cut back, 4 bases at V and 4 bases at J, with 14 bases in the middle. In nucleotides, the CDR3 is TGTGCCAGCAGCCACCCCGGACGGAGCACTGAAGCTTTCTTT. This codes for CASSHPGRSTEAFF.

The V call is TRBV15, the J call TRBJ1-1; 12 bases agree with TRBD1. Unmatched junction bases numbered 8, after V lost 8 bases and J lost 4 bases. Germline lookup yields CDR1 LNHNV and CDR2 YYDKDF (reference sequence). The CDR3 runs to 15 residues. CDR3 protein: CATCRDRGRRTEAFF. As DNA, the CDR3 is TGTGCCACCTGCCGGGACAGGGGGCGTCGCACTGAAGCTTTCTTT.

This rearrangement joins TRBV29-1 to TRBJ2-1; perhaps TRBD2 as D (7 bases). There are 15 residues in the CDR3. Germline V gene lookup returns CDR1 SQVTM and CDR2 ANQGSEA. Trimming shortened V by 4 bases and J by 3 bases, and 16 bases separated the two germline ends. The chain's CDR3 is CSVVDRGALYNEQFF. The DNA for the CDR3 is TGCAGCGTTGTAGACCGGGGGGCCCTCTACAATGAGCAGTTCTTC.

The chain couples TRBV27 to TRBJ2-7; D not certain. Germline V gene lookup returns CDR1 MNHEY and CDR2 SMNVEV (reference sequence). The CDR3 contains 12 residues. Between the trimmed V and J ends, which lost 2 bases and 7 bases, there was a span of 9 bases. CDR3 in DNA: TGTGCCAGCAGTTTAAATAGTGTGGAGCAGTACTTC. Translating it yields CASSLNSVEQYF.

The J gene is TRBJ2-7, the V gene TRBV27, with D possibly being TRBD2 (6 bases). The V and J ends lost 0 bases and 6 bases respectively, with 6 bases between them. The CDR3 sequence is 12 residues long. From germline, CDR1 is MNHEY and CDR2 SMNVEV (reference sequence). CDR3 amino acids: CASSLSRGEQYF. The CDR3 region has the DNA TGTGCCAGCAGTTTATCGCGGGGCGAGCAGTACTTC.